Reported below is one TCR beta chain. This specimen belongs to a study of blood T cell repertoires in COVID-19. CDR3 length: 15 residues. Germline CDR1 SGHTA, CDR2 FQGNSA. V was clipped by 1 base and J by 8 bases, with 17 bases between them. Using immunoSEQ multiplex PCR, the repertoire was profiled, and TCRdb retains in-frame clones only, with some absent. The sample contains just over 300,000 clones, 70% to 90% of which appear only once. Enrolled through a virtual design, the participants were between 18 and 89 years of age and came from roughly 22 US areas. Participant-given clinical history determined each cohort assignment.

The source is a man aged 30 to 39 who had recovered from COVID-19. V is TRBV7-2 and J is TRBJ1-2; a weak D match, TRBD1 (6 bases). The specimen was PBMCs or T cells enriched from blood (not recorded which). The CDR3 loop is CASSLEITGIGGYTF. CDR3 coding DNA: TGTGCCAGCAGCTTAGAAATAACAGGGATAGGCGGCTACACCTTC.